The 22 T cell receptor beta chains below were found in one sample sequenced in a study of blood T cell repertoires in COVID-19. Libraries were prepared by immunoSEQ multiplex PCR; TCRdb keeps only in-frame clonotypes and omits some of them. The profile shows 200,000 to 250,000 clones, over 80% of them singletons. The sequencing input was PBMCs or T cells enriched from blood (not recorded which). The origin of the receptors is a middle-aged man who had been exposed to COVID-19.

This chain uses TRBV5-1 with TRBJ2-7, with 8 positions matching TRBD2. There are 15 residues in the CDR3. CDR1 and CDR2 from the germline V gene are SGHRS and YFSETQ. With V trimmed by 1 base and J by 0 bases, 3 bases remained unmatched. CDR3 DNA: TGCGCCAGCAGCTTGCGGGGGGGCGCCTCCTACGAGCAGTACTTC. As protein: CASSLRGGASYEQYF.

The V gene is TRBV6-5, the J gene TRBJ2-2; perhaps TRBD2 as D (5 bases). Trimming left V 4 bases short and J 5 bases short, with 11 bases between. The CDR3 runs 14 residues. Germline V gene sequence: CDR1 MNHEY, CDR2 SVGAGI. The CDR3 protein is CASSFTRETGELFF. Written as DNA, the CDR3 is TGTGCCAGCAGTTTTACTCGGGAAACCGGGGAGCTGTTTTTT.

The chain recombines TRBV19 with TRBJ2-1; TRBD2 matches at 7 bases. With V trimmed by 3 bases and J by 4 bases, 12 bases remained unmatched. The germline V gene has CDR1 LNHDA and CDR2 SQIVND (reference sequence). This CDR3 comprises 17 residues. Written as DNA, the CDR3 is TGTGCCAGTAGTATTCGACTAGCATGGGGGGGGTACAATGAGCAGTTCTTC. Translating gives CASSIRLAWGGYNEQFF.

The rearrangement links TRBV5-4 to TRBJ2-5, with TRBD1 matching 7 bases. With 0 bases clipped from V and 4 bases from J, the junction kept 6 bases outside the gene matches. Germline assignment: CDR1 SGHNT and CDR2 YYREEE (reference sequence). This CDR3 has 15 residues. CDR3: CASSLAYRTGETQYF. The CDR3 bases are TGTGCCAGCAGCTTGGCGTATAGGACAGGAGAGACCCAGTACTTC.

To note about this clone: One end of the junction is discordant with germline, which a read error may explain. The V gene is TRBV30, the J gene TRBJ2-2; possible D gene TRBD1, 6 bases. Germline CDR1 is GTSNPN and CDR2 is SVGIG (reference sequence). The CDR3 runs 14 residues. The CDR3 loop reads CVWTSRDITGELFF. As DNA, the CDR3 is TGTGTCTGGACCTCCCGGGACATCACCGGGGAGCTGTTTTTT.

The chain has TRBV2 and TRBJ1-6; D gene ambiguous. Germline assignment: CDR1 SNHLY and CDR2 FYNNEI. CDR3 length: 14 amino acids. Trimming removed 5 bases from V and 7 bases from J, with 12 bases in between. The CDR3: CASSKLRSNSPLHF. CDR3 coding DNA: TGTGCCAGCAGTAAATTGAGGAGCAATTCACCCCTCCACTTT.

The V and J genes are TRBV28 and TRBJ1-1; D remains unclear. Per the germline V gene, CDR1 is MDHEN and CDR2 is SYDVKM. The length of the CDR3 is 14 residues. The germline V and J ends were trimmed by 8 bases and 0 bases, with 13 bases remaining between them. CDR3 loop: CASGREIMNTEAFF. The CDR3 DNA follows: TGTGCCAGCGGGCGGGAAATCATGAACACTGAAGCTTTCTTT.

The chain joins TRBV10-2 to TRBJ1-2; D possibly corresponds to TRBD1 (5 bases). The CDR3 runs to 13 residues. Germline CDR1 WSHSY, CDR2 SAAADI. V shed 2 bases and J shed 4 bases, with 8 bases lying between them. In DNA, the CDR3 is TGCGCCAGCAGTGAGGGGGCTGGCTATGGCTACACCTTC. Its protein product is CASSEGAGYGYTF.

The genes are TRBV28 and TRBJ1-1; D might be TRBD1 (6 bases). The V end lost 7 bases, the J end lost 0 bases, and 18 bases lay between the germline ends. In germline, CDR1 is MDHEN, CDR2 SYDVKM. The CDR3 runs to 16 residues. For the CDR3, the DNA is TGTGCCAGCACCTGGGGTGTGGGACATTTGAACACTGAAGCTTTCTTT. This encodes CASTWGVGHLNTEAFF. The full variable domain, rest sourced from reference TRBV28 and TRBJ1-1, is DVKVTQSSRYLVKRTGEKVFLECVQDMDHENMFWYRQDPGLGLRLIYFSYDVKMKEKGDIPEGYSVSREKKERFSLILESASTNQTSMYLCASTWGVGHLNTEAFFGQGTRLTVV.

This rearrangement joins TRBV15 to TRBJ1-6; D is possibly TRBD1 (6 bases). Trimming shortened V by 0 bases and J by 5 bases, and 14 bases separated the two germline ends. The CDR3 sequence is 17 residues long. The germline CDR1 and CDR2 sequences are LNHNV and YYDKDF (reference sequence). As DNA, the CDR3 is TGTGCCACCAGCAGAGATAGGCCAGGGGTTAATAATTCACCCCTCCACTTT. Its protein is CATSRDRPGVNNSPLHF.

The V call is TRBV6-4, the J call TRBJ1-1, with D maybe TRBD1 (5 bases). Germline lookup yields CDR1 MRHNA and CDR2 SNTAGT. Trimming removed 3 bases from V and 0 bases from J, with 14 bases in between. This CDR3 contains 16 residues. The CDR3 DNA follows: TGTGCCAGCAGTGAACACAGACAGACCTTGAACACTGAAGCTTTCTTT. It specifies CASSEHRQTLNTEAFF.

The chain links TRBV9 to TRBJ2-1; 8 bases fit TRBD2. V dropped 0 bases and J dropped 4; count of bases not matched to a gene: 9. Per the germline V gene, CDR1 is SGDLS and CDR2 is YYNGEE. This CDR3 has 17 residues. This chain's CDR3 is CASSVAPAGVPYNEQFF. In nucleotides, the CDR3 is TGTGCCAGCAGCGTAGCTCCAGCGGGGGTACCATACAATGAGCAGTTCTTC.

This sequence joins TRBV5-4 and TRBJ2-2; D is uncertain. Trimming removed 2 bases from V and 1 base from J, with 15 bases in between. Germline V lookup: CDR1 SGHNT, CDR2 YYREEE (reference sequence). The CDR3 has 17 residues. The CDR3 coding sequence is TGTGCCAGCAGCTTCGTTGTCCGGTCTGTGAACACCGGGGAGCTGTTTTTT. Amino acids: CASSFVVRSVNTGELFF.

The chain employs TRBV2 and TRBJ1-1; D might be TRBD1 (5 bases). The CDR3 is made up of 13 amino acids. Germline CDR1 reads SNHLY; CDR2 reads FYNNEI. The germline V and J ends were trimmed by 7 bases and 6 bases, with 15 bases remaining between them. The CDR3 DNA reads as TGTGCCAGCAAACGCGCAGGGTTTCCTGAAGCTTTCTTT. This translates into CASKRAGFPEAFF.

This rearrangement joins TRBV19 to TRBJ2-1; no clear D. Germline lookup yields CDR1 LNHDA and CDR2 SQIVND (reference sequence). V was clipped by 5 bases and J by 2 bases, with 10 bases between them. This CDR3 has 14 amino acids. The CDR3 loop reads CASSEAETYNEQFF. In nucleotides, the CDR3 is TGTGCCAGTAGTGAAGCCGAGACCTACAATGAGCAGTTCTTC.

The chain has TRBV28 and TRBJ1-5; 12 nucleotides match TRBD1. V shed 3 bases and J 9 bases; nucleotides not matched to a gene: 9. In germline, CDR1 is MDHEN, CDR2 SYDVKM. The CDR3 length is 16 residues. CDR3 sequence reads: CASSFGGTGGVLPQHF. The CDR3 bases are TGTGCCAGCAGTTTTGGGGGGACAGGGGGCGTATTGCCCCAGCATTTT.

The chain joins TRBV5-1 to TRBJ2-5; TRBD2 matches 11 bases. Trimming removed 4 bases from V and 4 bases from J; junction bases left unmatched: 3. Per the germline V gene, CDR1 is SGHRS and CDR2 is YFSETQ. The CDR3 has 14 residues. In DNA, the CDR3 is TGCGCCAGCAGCCTAGGGACTAGCGGAGAGACCCAGTACTTC. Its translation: CASSLGTSGETQYF.

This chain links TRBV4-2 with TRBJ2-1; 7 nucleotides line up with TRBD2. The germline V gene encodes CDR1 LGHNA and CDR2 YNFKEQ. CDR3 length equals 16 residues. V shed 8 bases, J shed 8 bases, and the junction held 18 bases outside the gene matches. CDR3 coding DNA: TGTGCCAGCGGGACTAATTCGGGACTGCCTGGACATGAGCAGTTCTTC. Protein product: CASGTNSGLPGHEQFF.

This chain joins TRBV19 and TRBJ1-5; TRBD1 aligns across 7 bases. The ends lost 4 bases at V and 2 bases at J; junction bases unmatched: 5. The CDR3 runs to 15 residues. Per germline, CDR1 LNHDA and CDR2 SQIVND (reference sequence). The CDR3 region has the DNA TGTGCCAGTAGTACGCGACAGGGCCGCAATCAGCCCCAGCATTTT. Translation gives CASSTRQGRNQPQHF. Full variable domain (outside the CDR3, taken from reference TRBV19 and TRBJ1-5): DGGITQSPKYLFRKEGQNVTLSCEQNLNHDAMYWYRQDPGQGLRLIYYSQIVNDFQKGDIAEGYSVSREKKESFPLTVTSAQKNPTAFYLCASSTRQGRNQPQHFGDGTRLSIL.

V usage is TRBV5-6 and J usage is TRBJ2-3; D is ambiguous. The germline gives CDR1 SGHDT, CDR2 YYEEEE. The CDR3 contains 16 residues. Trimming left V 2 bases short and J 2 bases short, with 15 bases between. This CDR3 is CASSFLKTEPTDTQYF. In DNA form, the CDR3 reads TGTGCCAGCAGCTTCCTAAAAACAGAACCCACAGATACGCAGTATTTT.

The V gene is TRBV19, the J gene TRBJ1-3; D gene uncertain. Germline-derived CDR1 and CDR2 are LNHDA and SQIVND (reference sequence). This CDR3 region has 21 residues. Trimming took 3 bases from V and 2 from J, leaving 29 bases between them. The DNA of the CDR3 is TGTGCCAGTAGTATTCTTGGCCTTGGCTTGGTGAGGGAGCTCGCTGGAAACACCATATATTTT. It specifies CASSILGLGLVRELAGNTIYF.

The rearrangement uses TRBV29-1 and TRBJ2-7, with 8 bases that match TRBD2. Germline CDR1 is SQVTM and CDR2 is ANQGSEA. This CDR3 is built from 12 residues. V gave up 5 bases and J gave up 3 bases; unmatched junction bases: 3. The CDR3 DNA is TGCAGCGTTTTGACTAGCGACTACGAGCAGTACGTC. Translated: CSVLTSDYEQYV.